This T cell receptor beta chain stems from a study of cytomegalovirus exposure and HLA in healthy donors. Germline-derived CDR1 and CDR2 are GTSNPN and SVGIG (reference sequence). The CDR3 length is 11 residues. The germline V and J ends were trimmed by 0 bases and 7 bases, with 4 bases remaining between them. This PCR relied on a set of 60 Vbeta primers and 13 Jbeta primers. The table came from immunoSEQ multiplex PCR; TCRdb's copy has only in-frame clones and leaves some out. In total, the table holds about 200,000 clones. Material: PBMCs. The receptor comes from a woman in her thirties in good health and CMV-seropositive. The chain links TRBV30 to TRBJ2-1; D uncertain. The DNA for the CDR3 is TGTGCCTGGAGTGTATCAAATGAGCAGTTCTTC. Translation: CAWSVSNEQFF.